The sequence of this T cell receptor beta chain was determined in a study of CD8+ T cells in alopecia areata. The CDR3 spans 16 residues. The V end was cut by 6 bases, the J end by 0 bases, with 18 bases between. Germline CDR1 and CDR2: SGDLS and YYNGEE. It was cDNA, reverse transcribed from extracted RNA, that served as the sequencing template. The repertoire was sequenced with immunoSEQ multiplex PCR; TCRdb's copy has only in-frame clones and lacks some. Of about 180,000 clones listed, 50% to 75% are singletons. From PBMCs, CD4+ and CD8+ T cells were sorted. The starting material was CD4+ T cells sorted from blood, obtained at week 0. The clonotype was recovered from a human donor with alopecia areata. The V and J genes are TRBV9 and TRBJ1-1; no clear D. The CDR3 loop reads CASTDYSSYMNTEAFF. DNA for the CDR3: TGTGCCAGCACCGATTATTCCAGCTACATGAACACTGAAGCTTTCTTT.